The rows below give T cell receptor beta chains drawn from one sample of a study of CDR3 diversity in severe acne. TCRdb ran MiXCR on the PCR reads and lists one entry per CDR3 protein. Among over 90,000 distinct CDR3 sequences listed, under 60% were seen once. The source material was blood. All receptors come from a male donor with acne. CDR3s include the opening cysteine and the closing phenylalanine or tryptophan. Fields, in order: J gene, D gene, V gene, clone size, CDR3 DNA, CDR3 protein. A D gene is named only where the DNA matches it firmly. Only part of the rows carry a size: once, few, many, or a class if the clone is expanded.

j_gene: TRBJ1-3
d_gene: NA
v_gene: TRBV15
abundance: NA
CDR3nt: TGTGCCACCAGCAGAGACAGGAGCTCTGGAAACACCATATATTTT
CDR3aa: CATSRDRSSGNTIYF

j_gene: TRBJ2-7
d_gene: NA
v_gene: TRBV10-1
abundance: many
CDR3nt: TGCGCCAGCAGTGAGTCGCCGGGCTACGAGCAGTACTTC
CDR3aa: CASSESPGYEQYF

j_gene: TRBJ1-2
d_gene: NA
v_gene: TRBV10-3
abundance: NA
CDR3nt: TGTGCCATCAGTGAAGACAGGAACTATGGCTACACCTTC
CDR3aa: CAISEDRNYGYTF

j_gene: TRBJ2-6
d_gene: NA
v_gene: TRBV7-9
abundance: NA
CDR3nt: TGTGCCAGCAGCTTAGTTCTGGCGGGATCTGGGGCCAACGTCCTGACTTTC
CDR3aa: CASSLVLAGSGANVLTF

j_gene: TRBJ2-1
d_gene: NA
v_gene: TRBV4-1
abundance: NA
CDR3nt: TGCGCCAGCAGCCCAGAAGGCCTCTACAATGAGCAGTTCTTC
CDR3aa: CASSPEGLYNEQFF

j_gene: TRBJ1-1
d_gene: TRBD1
v_gene: TRBV20-1
abundance: many
CDR3nt: TGCAGTGCTAGAGTTACTAACGGACAGGGCAATACTGAAGCTTTCTTT
CDR3aa: CSARVTNGQGNTEAFF

j_gene: TRBJ2-7
d_gene: NA
v_gene: TRBV7-9
abundance: many
CDR3nt: TGTGCCAGCAGGCTTGGGGGAAACTACGAGCAGTACTTC
CDR3aa: CASRLGGNYEQYF

j_gene: TRBJ1-6
d_gene: TRBD1
v_gene: TRBV7-9
abundance: few
CDR3nt: TGTGCCAGCAGCCGGACAGGGGCGATTTCACCCCTCCACTTT
CDR3aa: CASSRTGAISPLHF

j_gene: TRBJ2-1
d_gene: TRBD1
v_gene: TRBV15
abundance: few
CDR3nt: TGTGCCACCAGCATAAGCCAATACTCCGGGACAGGTTACAATGAGCAGTTCTTC
CDR3aa: CATSISQYSGTGYNEQFF

j_gene: TRBJ1-5
d_gene: NA
v_gene: TRBV19
abundance: many
CDR3nt: TGTGCCAGTAGTATGCTCACTTGGTATAGCAATCAGCCCCAGCATTTT
CDR3aa: CASSMLTWYSNQPQHF

j_gene: TRBJ2-3
d_gene: NA
v_gene: TRBV2
abundance: many
CDR3nt: TGTGCCAGCATGCTGGATGTCACAGATACGCAGTATTTT
CDR3aa: CASMLDVTDTQYF

j_gene: TRBJ2-5
d_gene: NA
v_gene: TRBV29-1
abundance: NA
CDR3nt: TGCAGCGTTGGTGTGGGGACACTAAAAGAGACCCAGTACTTC
CDR3aa: CSVGVGTLKETQYF

j_gene: TRBJ2-7
d_gene: TRBD2
v_gene: TRBV5-1
abundance: many
CDR3nt: TGCGCCAGCAGCTCCACTAGCGAGGATGAGCAGTACTTC
CDR3aa: CASSSTSEDEQYF

j_gene: TRBJ1-5
d_gene: NA
v_gene: TRBV20-1
abundance: NA
CDR3nt: TGCAGTGCACAGCACAGGGGCAATCAGCCCCAGCATTTT
CDR3aa: CSAQHRGNQPQHF

j_gene: TRBJ2-5
d_gene: TRBD2
v_gene: TRBV20-1
abundance: NA
CDR3nt: TGCAGTGCTAGTGGAATAGCGGGAGGCCAAGAGACCCAGTACTTC
CDR3aa: CSASGIAGGQETQYF

j_gene: TRBJ1-4
d_gene: NA
v_gene: TRBV6-6
abundance: NA
CDR3nt: TGTGCCAGCAGCCTACCGGCGGGGGCTGGAGAAAAACTGTTTTTT
CDR3aa: CASSLPAGAGEKLFF

j_gene: TRBJ1-1
d_gene: TRBD1
v_gene: TRBV5-1
abundance: once
CDR3nt: TGCGCCAGCAGCTTGGGCCCGGGACAGATCCGAAACACTGGAGCTTTCTTT
CDR3aa: CASSLGPGQIRNTGAFF

j_gene: TRBJ1-5
d_gene: TRBD1
v_gene: TRBV28
abundance: few
CDR3nt: TGTGCCAGCAGTCTCGACAGGGGGCCCCAGCATTTT
CDR3aa: CASSLDRGPQHF

j_gene: TRBJ2-5
d_gene: NA
v_gene: TRBV20-1
abundance: many
CDR3nt: TGCAGTGCCGAACCCGATGAGACCCAGTACTTC
CDR3aa: CSAEPDETQYF

j_gene: TRBJ1-2
d_gene: NA
v_gene: TRBV25-1
abundance: few
CDR3nt: TGTGCCAGCAGAGGGATCTCGGCTTGGACCTTC
CDR3aa: CASRGISAWTF

j_gene: TRBJ1-1
d_gene: NA
v_gene: TRBV5-4
abundance: NA
CDR3nt: TGTGCCGGCAGCTTGAGCCAGACGAACACTGAAGCTTTCTTT
CDR3aa: CAGSLSQTNTEAFF

j_gene: TRBJ2-7
d_gene: NA
v_gene: TRBV28
abundance: many
CDR3nt: TGTGCCAGCAGGACTGGGGCCCGGGAGCAGTACTTC
CDR3aa: CASRTGAREQYF

j_gene: TRBJ1-2
d_gene: NA
v_gene: TRBV25-1
abundance: NA
CDR3nt: TGTGCCAGCGCAGACAGGACCCCAACTGGCTACACCTTC
CDR3aa: CASADRTPTGYTF

j_gene: TRBJ2-2
d_gene: TRBD1
v_gene: TRBV2
abundance: NA
CDR3nt: TGTGCCAGCAGTGGGGGACAGGGCGGCCTTGGGGAGCTGTTTTTT
CDR3aa: CASSGGQGGLGELFF

j_gene: TRBJ1-6
d_gene: NA
v_gene: TRBV25-1
abundance: NA
CDR3nt: TGTGCCAGCAGTTCGGACAGCTCCTATAATTCACCCCTCCACTTT
CDR3aa: CASSSDSSYNSPLHF

j_gene: TRBJ2-7
d_gene: TRBD2
v_gene: TRBV9
abundance: many
CDR3nt: TGTGCCAGCAGCGTAGGGGGCGGGAGGGCCTACGAGCAGTACTTC
CDR3aa: CASSVGGGRAYEQYF

j_gene: TRBJ1-4
d_gene: NA
v_gene: TRBV7-9
abundance: once
CDR3nt: TGTGTCAGCAGCGGCAACAGTTTTTCCAATGAAAAACTGTTTTTT
CDR3aa: CVSSGNSFSNEKLFF

j_gene: TRBJ2-3
d_gene: TRBD2
v_gene: TRBV19
abundance: many
CDR3nt: TGTGCCAGTAGTCCCCGGGGGGGTAGCGGGAGATTCACAGATACGCAGTATTTT
CDR3aa: CASSPRGGSGRFTDTQYF

j_gene: TRBJ1-2
d_gene: NA
v_gene: TRBV7-9
abundance: few
CDR3nt: TGTGCCAGCAGCTGGAGTGATCAGGGCAACTATGGCTACACCTTC
CDR3aa: CASSWSDQGNYGYTF

j_gene: TRBJ2-5
d_gene: TRBD2
v_gene: TRBV15
abundance: many
CDR3nt: TGTGCCACCAGCAGAGGGTCGGCGGGGGGAGAGACCCAGTACTTC
CDR3aa: CATSRGSAGGETQYF

j_gene: TRBJ2-3
d_gene: NA
v_gene: TRBV10-3
abundance: many
CDR3nt: TGTGCCACGGGGGCGGGAGTCACAACAGATACGCAGTATTTT
CDR3aa: CATGAGVTTDTQYF

j_gene: TRBJ2-7
d_gene: TRBD1
v_gene: TRBV4-1
abundance: many
CDR3nt: TGCGCCAGCAGCCTAAAGACAGGGGGATACGAGCAGTACTTC
CDR3aa: CASSLKTGGYEQYF

j_gene: TRBJ2-5
d_gene: NA
v_gene: TRBV7-2
abundance: NA
CDR3nt: TGTGCCAGCAGCGGCCGCCTCGAGCGGGTGGAGACCCAGTACTTC
CDR3aa: CASSGRLERVETQYF

j_gene: TRBJ1-5
d_gene: TRBD1
v_gene: TRBV24-1
abundance: many
CDR3nt: TGTGCCACCAGTGACCGGACAGGGGGCTTCAATCAGCCCCAGCATTTT
CDR3aa: CATSDRTGGFNQPQHF

j_gene: TRBJ2-1
d_gene: NA
v_gene: TRBV19
abundance: medium-sized
CDR3nt: TGTGCCAGTAAGGGCCTAGCAAGTAACAATGAGCAGTTCTTC
CDR3aa: CASKGLASNNEQFF

j_gene: TRBJ2-5
d_gene: NA
v_gene: TRBV9
abundance: many
CDR3nt: TGTGCCAGCAGTGCCGGGACATGGGAGACCCAGTACTTC
CDR3aa: CASSAGTWETQYF

j_gene: TRBJ1-1
d_gene: TRBD1
v_gene: TRBV10-3
abundance: NA
CDR3nt: TGTGCCATCAGAAGGACAGGGGGATCGAACACTGAAGCTTTCTTT
CDR3aa: CAIRRTGGSNTEAFF

j_gene: TRBJ2-2
d_gene: TRBD2
v_gene: TRBV24-1
abundance: NA
CDR3nt: TGTGCCACCAGTGACTCCGCCGGGACTAGTGGCGGGGAGCTGTTTTTT
CDR3aa: CATSDSAGTSGGELFF

j_gene: TRBJ1-2
d_gene: TRBD1
v_gene: TRBV6-2/TRBV6-3
abundance: many
CDR3nt: TGTGCCAGCACCGACTGGTTCCGACAGGGTGGTTACGGCTACACCTTC
CDR3aa: CASTDWFRQGGYGYTF

j_gene: TRBJ1-6
d_gene: TRBD1
v_gene: TRBV7-9
abundance: NA
CDR3nt: TGTGCCAGCAGCTTAGTGATGCGGACAGGGGAAACGTATTCACCCCTCCACTTT
CDR3aa: CASSLVMRTGETYSPLHF

j_gene: TRBJ2-7
d_gene: TRBD1
v_gene: TRBV28
abundance: NA
CDR3nt: TGTGCCAGCAGTTTAAACTGGCAGGGGGCCTACGAGCAGTACTTC
CDR3aa: CASSLNWQGAYEQYF